These 21 T cell receptor beta chains share one sample of origin, sequenced in a study of T-cell memory formation after mild COVID-19. A single record per CDR3 protein comes from TCRdb applying MiXCR to the 5' RACE reads. The sample lists roughly 450,000 distinct CDR3 sequences; about 20% were seen once. Sequenced material: PBMCs or a T cell subset sorted from them (not recorded which). The source is an adult woman who had mild COVID-19 (a few samples of this study predate the infection). Cell type and time point are not known.

V is TRBV5-4 and J is TRBJ2-2; D is unresolved. The germline gives CDR1 SGHNT, CDR2 YYREEE (reference sequence). Between the trimmed V and J ends, which lost 3 bases and 0 bases, there was a span of 9 bases. The CDR3 loop spans 15 amino acids. CDR3 in DNA: TGTGCCAGCAGCTCCCCGGACGCGAACACCGGGGAGCTGTTTTTT. This sequence encodes CASSSPDANTGELFF.

There are a few counts of this clonotype. The chain joins TRBV4-2 to TRBJ2-3; a weak D match, TRBD2 (6 bases). The germline CDR1 and CDR2 sequences are LGHNA and YNFKEQ. This CDR3 comprises 15 residues. The germline V and J ends were trimmed by 4 bases and 4 bases, with 15 bases remaining between them. Here the CDR3 DNA reads TGTGCCAGCAGCCGGGGGATAGGGGAGGCAGATACGCAGTATTTT. Translating gives CASSRGIGEADTQYF.

Only a few counts were recorded for this clonotype. The chain uses TRBV15 and TRBJ2-3; D not resolved. This CDR3 contains 16 residues. Germline V gene data show CDR1 as LNHNV and CDR2 as YYDKDF (reference sequence). The V and J ends lost 1 base and 1 base respectively, with 12 bases between them. The CDR3 spells CATSRGTGQGTDTQYF. The CDR3 DNA follows: TGTGCCACCAGCAGAGGAACGGGCCAGGGCACAGATACGCAGTATTTT.

The sample holds a few counts of this clonotype. The rearrangement uses TRBV6-6 and TRBJ2-7; TRBD2 matches at 8 bases. Germline CDR1 is MNHNY and CDR2 is SVGAGI (reference sequence). The CDR3 runs to 14 residues. V lost 7 bases, J lost 2 bases, and 7 bases stayed unmatched. The CDR3 protein is CASTPTGGTYEQYF. CDR3 bases: TGTGCCAGCACCCCTACGGGGGGGACCTACGAGCAGTACTTC.

The sample holds a few counts of this clonotype. The chain uses TRBV4-3 and TRBJ2-5; D possibly corresponds to TRBD1 (6 bases). Trimming took 2 bases from V and 3 from J, leaving 13 bases between them. Looked up from germline, CDR1 is LGHNA and CDR2 is YSLEER. This CDR3 contains 15 residues. This CDR3 reads CASSQNLDSKETQYF. CDR3 DNA: TGCGCCAGCAGCCAAAATCTGGACAGCAAAGAGACCCAGTACTTC.

Only a few counts were recorded for this clonotype. The chain couples TRBV20-1 to TRBJ1-1; D not certain. Germline assignment: CDR1 DFQATT and CDR2 SNEGSKA (reference sequence). This CDR3 has 16 residues. Trimming took off 3 bases at V and 8 bases at J, with 25 bases between the two ends. The chain's CDR3 is CSARPRLGRFFGEAFF. The CDR3 DNA reads as TGCAGTGCTAGGCCCCGTCTCGGACGATTTTTCGGGGAAGCTTTCTTT.

This clonotype was seen ten or more times. This rearrangement joins TRBV5-1 to TRBJ1-1, with TRBD1 as a possible D gene (6 bases). Germline CDR1 reads SGHRS; CDR2 reads YFSETQ. The V end lost 4 bases, the J end lost 3 bases, and 13 bases lay between the germline ends. The CDR3 is made up of 14 amino acids. This CDR3 is CASSPGGPDTEAFF. The CDR3 DNA follows: TGCGCCAGCAGCCCCGGGGGGCCGGACACTGAAGCTTTCTTT.

The rearrangement links TRBV7-9 to TRBJ2-7; no firm D call. The CDR3 length is 14 residues. Trimming removed 0 bases from V and 0 bases from J, with 6 bases in between. Germline values: CDR1 SEHNR, CDR2 FQNEAQ (reference sequence). The chain's CDR3 is CASSLAQNSYEQYF. The CDR3 DNA sequence: TGTGCCAGCAGCTTAGCTCAGAACTCCTACGAGCAGTACTTC.

The gene calls are TRBV24-1 and TRBJ2-3; maybe TRBD1 (6 bases). The V end was cut by 1 base, the J end by 0 bases, with 7 bases between. From germline, CDR1 is KGHDR and CDR2 SFDVKD. CDR3 length: 15 amino acids. The CDR3 spells CATSDFQGSTDTQYF. In nucleotides, the CDR3 is TGTGCCACCAGTGATTTTCAGGGGAGCACAGATACGCAGTATTTT.

The chain recombines TRBV5-1 with TRBJ2-5; D unresolved. Trimming took 5 bases from V and 1 from J, leaving 9 bases between them. Per the germline V gene, CDR1 is SGHRS and CDR2 is YFSETQ. CDR3 length equals 13 residues. CDR3 in DNA: TGCGCCAGCAGACCAGACACCCAAGAGACCCAGTACTTC. This gives the protein CASRPDTQETQYF.

The chain is built from TRBV6-5 and TRBJ2-7, with D perhaps TRBD1 (5 bases). The CDR3 is 12 residues long. Trimming left V 8 bases short and J 0 bases short, with 8 bases between. Germline assignment: CDR1 MNHEY and CDR2 SVGAGI. CDR3 in DNA: TGTGCCAGCTCGGACAACTCCTACGAGCAGTACTTC. Translation: CASSDNSYEQYF.

The chain employs TRBV7-6 and TRBJ2-7; D call uncertain. Germline values: CDR1 SGHVS, CDR2 FNYEAQ. Trimming took 5 bases from V and 7 from J, leaving 12 bases between them. This CDR3 comprises 12 residues. The CDR3 protein is CASSPNRWEQYF. The CDR3 DNA follows: TGTGCCAGCAGCCCCAACCGGTGGGAGCAGTACTTC.

The V gene is TRBV29-1, the J gene TRBJ2-6; possibly TRBD2 for D (6 bases). This CDR3 has 16 amino acids. In germline, CDR1 is SQVTM, CDR2 ANQGSEA. The V end was cut by 0 bases, the J end by 2 bases, with 11 bases between. CDR3 sequence: CSVEDPGGPGANVLTF. The CDR3 DNA sequence: TGCAGCGTTGAAGATCCCGGGGGTCCTGGGGCCAACGTCCTGACTTTC.

The chain links TRBV12-3 or TRBV12-4 to TRBJ1-1, with unresolved D. CDR3 length equals 13 residues. V lost 6 bases and J lost 1, with 9 bases in between. In DNA, the CDR3 is TGTGCCAGCAGGAGGCAGGAGAACACTGAAGCTTTCTTT. Translated, it gives CASRRQENTEAFF.

This clonotype was counted a few times. This chain connects TRBV12-5 to TRBJ2-7; D may match TRBD1 or TRBD2 (5 bases each). Germline CDR1 is LGHNT and CDR2 is FRNRAP. There are 16 residues in the CDR3. The germline V and J ends were trimmed by 2 bases and 0 bases, with 14 bases remaining between them. The CDR3 sequence is CASGLSVGETSYEQYF. The CDR3 DNA reads as TGTGCTAGTGGTTTGTCGGTAGGGGAGACCTCCTACGAGCAGTACTTC.

The chain combines TRBV27 with TRBJ2-3; D might be TRBD1 (5 bases). This CDR3 comprises 13 residues. The germline CDR1 and CDR2 sequences are MNHEY and SMNVEV (reference sequence). V shed 3 bases and J shed 5 bases, with 9 bases lying between them. The CDR3 loop reads CASSFSQGDTQYF. CDR3 nucleotides: TGTGCCAGCAGTTTTTCCCAGGGAGATACGCAGTATTTT.

The J gene is TRBJ2-1, the V gene TRBV29-1, with D possibly matching TRBD2 (6 bases). The V gene lost 5 bases and the J gene lost 5 bases, with 19 bases spanning the gap. This CDR3 has 15 amino acids. The germline V gene encodes CDR1 SQVTM and CDR2 ANQGSEA. The CDR3 DNA is TGCAGCGTTAGGAGCGGCCTCGGGGGTAACAATGAGCAGTTCTTC. Translated, it gives CSVRSGLGGNNEQFF.

The chain uses TRBV7-9 and TRBJ2-7; 9 bases agree with TRBD1. Germline V CDR1 and CDR2: SEHNR, FQNEAQ (reference sequence). The CDR3 is made up of 18 amino acids. J lost 4 bases, V lost 5 bases, and 18 bases had no gene match. The CDR3 loop reads CASSQVPGQGSKPYEQYF. The CDR3 DNA follows: TGTGCCAGCAGCCAAGTTCCAGGACAGGGGTCCAAACCGTACGAGCAGTACTTC.

With regard to this clonotype: One end of the junction varies from germline; a read error may be responsible. V is TRBV6-6 and J is TRBJ2-3; no definite D call. The CDR3 covers 16 residues. Germline V gene lookup returns CDR1 MNHNY and CDR2 SVGAGI (reference sequence). In DNA form, the CDR3 reads TGTGCCAGCAGTAGCCCCTCTCTCCTCTGGGCCGATACACAGTATTTT. This sequence encodes CASSSPSLLWADTQYF.

This clonotype was seen only a few times. At one boundary the junction diverges from the germline segment, which might be a read error. The chain employs TRBV13 and TRBJ2-7; D might be TRBD1 (6 bases). CDR3 length: 12 residues. Germline V CDR1 and CDR2: PRHDT, FYEKMQ (reference sequence). The CDR3 DNA is TGTGCCAGCAGCCGCGGACAGACCCCGCTTGGCTTC. It specifies CASSRGQTPLGF. Full variable domain (remainder filled in from reference TRBV13 and TRBJ2-7): AAGVIQSPRHLIKEKRETATLKCYPIPRHDTVYWYQQGPGQDPQFLISFYEKMQSDKGSIPDRFSAQQFSDYHSELNMSSLELGDSALYFCASSRGQTPLGFGPGTRLTVT.

The rearrangement joins TRBV6-1 to TRBJ1-5; possible D gene TRBD1, 5 bases. The germline gives CDR1 MNHNS, CDR2 SASEGT. Trimming cost V 2 bases and J 2 bases, with 7 bases left between them. The length of the CDR3 is 14 residues. DNA of the CDR3: TGTGCCAGCAGTGAATCGGGGGGCAATCAGCCCCAGCATTTT. Protein: CASSESGGNQPQHF.